This T cell receptor beta chain was observed in a study of OX40 agonist ivuxolimab in advanced cancers. Study results and caveats: Expanded clones belonging to CD8+ T cells outnumbered, on average, those of CD4+. At 0.1 to 3.0 mg/kg and by week 6, CD4+ and CD8+ T cells in the blood had expanded clonally. Clonal expansion among partial responders at 0.1-3.0 mg/kg ranked near the lowest.

This clone has more than one count but fewer than ten. Its antigen remains unknown. Profiled with immunoSEQ multiplex PCR; TCRdb holds only in-frame clones, not every one. The sample contains fewer than 20,000 clones, more than 65% of which appear only once. Between the trimmed V and J ends, which lost 0 bases and 3 bases, there was a span of 11 bases. Germline CDR1 is GTSNPN and CDR2 is SVGIG (reference sequence). This CDR3 contains 14 residues. This clonotype was sampled from an adult with an advanced solid tumor such as melanoma, head and neck, liver or kidney cancer. Sequenced here: CD4+ or CD8+ T cells sorted from blood, sampled in a trial of the OX40 agonist ivuxolimab. The chain links TRBV30 to TRBJ1-1; D is unclear. Here the CDR3 reads CAWSVPATDTEAFF. The CDR3, as DNA: TGTGCCTGGAGTGTACCAGCGACGGACACTGAAGCTTTCTTT.